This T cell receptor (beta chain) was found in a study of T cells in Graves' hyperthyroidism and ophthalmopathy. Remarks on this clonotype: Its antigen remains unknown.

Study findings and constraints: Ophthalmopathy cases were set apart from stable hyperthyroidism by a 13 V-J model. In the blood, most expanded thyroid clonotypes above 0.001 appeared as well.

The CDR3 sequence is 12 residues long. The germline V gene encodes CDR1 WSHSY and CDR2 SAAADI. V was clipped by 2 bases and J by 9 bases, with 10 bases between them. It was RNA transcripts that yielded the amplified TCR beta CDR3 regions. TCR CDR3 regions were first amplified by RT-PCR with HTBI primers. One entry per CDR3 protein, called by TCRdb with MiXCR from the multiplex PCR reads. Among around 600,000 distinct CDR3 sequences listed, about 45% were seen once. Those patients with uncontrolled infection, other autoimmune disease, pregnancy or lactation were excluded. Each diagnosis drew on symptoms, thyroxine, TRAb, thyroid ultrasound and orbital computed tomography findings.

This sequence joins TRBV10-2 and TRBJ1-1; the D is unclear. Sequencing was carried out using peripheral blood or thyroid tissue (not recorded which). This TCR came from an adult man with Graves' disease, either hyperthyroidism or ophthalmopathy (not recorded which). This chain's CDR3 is CASSETGRKAFF. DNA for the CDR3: TGCGCCAGCAGTGAGACGGGGAGAAAAGCTTTCTTT.